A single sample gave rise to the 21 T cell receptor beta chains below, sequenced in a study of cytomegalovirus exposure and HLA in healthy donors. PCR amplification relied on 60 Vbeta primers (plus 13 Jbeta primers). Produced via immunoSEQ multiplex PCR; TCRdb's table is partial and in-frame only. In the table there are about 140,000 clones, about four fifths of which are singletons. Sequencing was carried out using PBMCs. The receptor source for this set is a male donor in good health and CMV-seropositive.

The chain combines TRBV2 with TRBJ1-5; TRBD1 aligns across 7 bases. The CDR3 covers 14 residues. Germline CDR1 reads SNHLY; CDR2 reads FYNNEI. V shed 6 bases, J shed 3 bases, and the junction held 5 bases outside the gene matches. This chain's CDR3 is CASRQGIHNQPQHF. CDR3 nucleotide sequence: TGTGCCAGCAGACAGGGGATACACAATCAGCCCCAGCATTTT.

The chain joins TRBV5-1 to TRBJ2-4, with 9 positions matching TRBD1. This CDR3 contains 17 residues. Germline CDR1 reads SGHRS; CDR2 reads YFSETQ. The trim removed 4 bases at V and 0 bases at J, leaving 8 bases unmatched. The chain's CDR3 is CASSRWTGELAKNIQYF. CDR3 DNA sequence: TGCGCCAGCAGCCGATGGACAGGGGAGCTAGCCAAAAACATTCAGTACTTC.

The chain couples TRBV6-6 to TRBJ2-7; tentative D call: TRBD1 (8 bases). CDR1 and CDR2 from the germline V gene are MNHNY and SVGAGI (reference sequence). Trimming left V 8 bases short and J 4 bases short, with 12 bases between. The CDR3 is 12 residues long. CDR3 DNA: TGTGCCAGCGGACAGGGAGGGTACGAGCAGTACTTC. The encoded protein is CASGQGGYEQYF.

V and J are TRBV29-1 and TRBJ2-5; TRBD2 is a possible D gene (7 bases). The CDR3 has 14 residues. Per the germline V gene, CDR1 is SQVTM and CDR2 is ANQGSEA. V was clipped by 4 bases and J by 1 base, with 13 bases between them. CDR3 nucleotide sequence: TGCAGCGTTGCGGTGGGGGGGGCCCAAGAGACCCAGTACTTC. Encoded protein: CSVAVGGAQETQYF.

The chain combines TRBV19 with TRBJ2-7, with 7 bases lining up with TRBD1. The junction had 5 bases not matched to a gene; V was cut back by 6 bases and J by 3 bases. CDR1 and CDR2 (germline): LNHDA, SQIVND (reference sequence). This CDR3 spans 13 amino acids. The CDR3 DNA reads TGTGCCAGTAGCCCCGGGACAGACTACGAGCAGTACTTC. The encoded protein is CASSPGTDYEQYF.

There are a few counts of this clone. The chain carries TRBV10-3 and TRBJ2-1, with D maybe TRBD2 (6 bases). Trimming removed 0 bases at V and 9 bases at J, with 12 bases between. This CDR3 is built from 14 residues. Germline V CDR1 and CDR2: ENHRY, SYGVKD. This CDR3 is CAISESLARGEQFF. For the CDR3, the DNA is TGTGCCATCAGTGAGTCTCTAGCGCGGGGTGAGCAGTTCTTC.

This CDR3 reads CASSPPAGQDVPYGYTF. The CDR3 DNA sequence: TGTGCCAGTAGTCCCCCGGCGGGACAGGACGTTCCGTATGGCTACACCTTC. The J gene is TRBJ1-2, the V gene TRBV19, with 8 bases lining up with TRBD1. The CDR3 consists of 17 residues. In germline, CDR1 is LNHDA, CDR2 SQIVND (reference sequence). After removal of 5 bases from V and 5 bases from J, the junction contained 16 bases not matched to a gene.

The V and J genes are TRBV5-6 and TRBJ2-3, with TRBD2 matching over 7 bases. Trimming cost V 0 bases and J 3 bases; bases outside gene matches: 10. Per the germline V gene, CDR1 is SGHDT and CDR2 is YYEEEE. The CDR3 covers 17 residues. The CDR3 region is CASSLAASGLATDTQYF. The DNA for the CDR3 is TGTGCCAGCAGCTTGGCGGCTAGCGGCCTGGCTACAGATACGCAGTATTTT.

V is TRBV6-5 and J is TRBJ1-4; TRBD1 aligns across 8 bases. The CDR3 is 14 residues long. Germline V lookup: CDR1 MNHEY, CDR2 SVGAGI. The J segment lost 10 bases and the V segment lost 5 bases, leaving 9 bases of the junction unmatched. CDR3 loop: CASSAGTGGRKLFF. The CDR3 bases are TGTGCCAGCAGTGCCGGGACAGGAGGTCGAAAACTGTTTTTT.

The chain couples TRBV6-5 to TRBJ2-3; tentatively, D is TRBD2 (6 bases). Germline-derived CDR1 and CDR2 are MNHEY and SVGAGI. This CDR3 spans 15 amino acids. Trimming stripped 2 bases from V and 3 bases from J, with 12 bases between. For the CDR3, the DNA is TGTGCCAGCAGTTACGGGGGAGGATTTACAGATACGCAGTATTTT. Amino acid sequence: CASSYGGGFTDTQYF.

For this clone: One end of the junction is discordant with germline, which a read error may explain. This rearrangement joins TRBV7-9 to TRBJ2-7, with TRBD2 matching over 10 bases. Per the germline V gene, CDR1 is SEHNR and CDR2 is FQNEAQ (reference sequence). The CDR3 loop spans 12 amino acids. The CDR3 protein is CSSSLEAGGKYF. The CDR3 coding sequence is TGTTCCAGCAGCTTAGAAGCGGGAGGGAAGTACTTC.

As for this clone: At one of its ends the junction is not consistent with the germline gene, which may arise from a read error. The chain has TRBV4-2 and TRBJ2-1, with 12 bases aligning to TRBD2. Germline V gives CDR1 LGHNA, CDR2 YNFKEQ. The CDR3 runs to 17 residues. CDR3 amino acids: CASSQELAGGTYNERFF. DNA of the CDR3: TGTGCCAGCAGCCAGGAACTAGCGGGGGGAACCTACAATGAGCGGTTCTTC.

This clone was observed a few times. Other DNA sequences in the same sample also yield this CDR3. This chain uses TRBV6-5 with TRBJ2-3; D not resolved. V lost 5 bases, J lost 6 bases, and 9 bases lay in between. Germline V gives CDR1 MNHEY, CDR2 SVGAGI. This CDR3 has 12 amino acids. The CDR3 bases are TGTGCCAGCAGTCCTAACTCTGATACGCAGTATTTT. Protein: CASSPNSDTQYF.

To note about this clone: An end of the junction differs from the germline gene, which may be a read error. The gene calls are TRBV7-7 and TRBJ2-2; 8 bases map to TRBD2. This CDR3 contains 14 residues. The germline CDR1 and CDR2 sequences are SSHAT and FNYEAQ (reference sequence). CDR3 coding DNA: TGTGCTAGCAGCGGGGGAGGTGGCACCGGGGAGCTGTTTTTT. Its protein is CASSGGGGTGELFF.

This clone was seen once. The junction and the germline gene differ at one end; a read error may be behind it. CDR3 nucleotide sequence: TGTGCTAGCAGCTTAGTCGGGTTTTCCGGGGAGCTGTTTTTT. Residues: CASSLVGFSGELFF. This rearrangement joins TRBV7-7 to TRBJ2-2, with unresolved D. The CDR3 is made up of 14 amino acids. Germline loops: CDR1 SSHAT, CDR2 FNYEAQ (reference sequence).

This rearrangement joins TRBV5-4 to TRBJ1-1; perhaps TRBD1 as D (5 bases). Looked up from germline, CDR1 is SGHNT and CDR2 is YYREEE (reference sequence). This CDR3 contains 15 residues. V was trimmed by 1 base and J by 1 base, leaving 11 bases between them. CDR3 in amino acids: CASSLRQGRNTEAFF. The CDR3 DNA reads TGTGCCAGCAGCTTGCGGCAGGGTCGGAACACTGAAGCTTTCTTT.

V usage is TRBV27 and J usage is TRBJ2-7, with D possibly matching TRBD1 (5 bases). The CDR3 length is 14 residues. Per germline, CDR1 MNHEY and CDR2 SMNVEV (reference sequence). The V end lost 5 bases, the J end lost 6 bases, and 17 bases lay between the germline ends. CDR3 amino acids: CASSPGQGLAEQYF. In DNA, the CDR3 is TGTGCCAGCAGTCCAGGGCAGGGCCTTGCCGAGCAGTACTTC.

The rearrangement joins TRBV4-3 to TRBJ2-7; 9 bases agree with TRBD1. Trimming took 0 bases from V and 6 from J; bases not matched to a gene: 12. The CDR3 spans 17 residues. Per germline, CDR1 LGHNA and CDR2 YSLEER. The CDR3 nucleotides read TGCGCCAGCAGCCAAGATACAGGGACAGGGTGGTCTAGCGAGCAGTACTTC. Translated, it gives CASSQDTGTGWSSEQYF.

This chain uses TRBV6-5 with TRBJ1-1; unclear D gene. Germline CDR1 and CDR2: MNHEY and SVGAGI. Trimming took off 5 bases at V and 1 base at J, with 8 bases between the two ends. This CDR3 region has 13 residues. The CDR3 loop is CASSERENTEAFF. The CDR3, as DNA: TGTGCCAGCAGTGAGAGAGAGAACACTGAAGCTTTCTTT.

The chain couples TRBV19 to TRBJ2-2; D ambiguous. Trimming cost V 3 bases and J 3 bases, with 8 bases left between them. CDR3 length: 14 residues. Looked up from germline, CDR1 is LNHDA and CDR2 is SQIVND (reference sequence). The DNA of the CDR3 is TGTGCCAGTAGTATTCGCGGAGACACCGGGGAGCTGTTTTTT. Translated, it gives CASSIRGDTGELFF.

Here the CDR3 reads CASTYRVGNQPQHF. The CDR3 DNA reads as TGTGCCAGCACTTACAGGGTCGGCAATCAGCCCCAGCATTTT. The V gene is TRBV7-2, the J gene TRBJ1-5, with D possibly TRBD1 on 6 matching bases. The germline V and J ends were trimmed by 7 bases and 2 bases, with 12 bases remaining between them. CDR3 length: 14 residues. CDR1 is SGHTA and CDR2 is FQGNSA in the germline V gene.